These 5 T cell receptor beta chains came from one sample sequenced in a study of OX40 agonist ivuxolimab in advanced cancers. The assay was immunoSEQ multiplex PCR, and TCRdb's table has in-frame clones only and misses some. This table has 49,000 or so clones, roughly 90% appearing once. Material: CD4+ or CD8+ T cells sorted from blood, obtained in a trial of the OX40 agonist ivuxolimab. The receptors were gathered from an adult with an advanced solid tumor such as melanoma, head and neck, liver or kidney cancer.

The chain links TRBV5-5 to TRBJ1-2, with TRBD1 as a possible D gene (6 bases). Trimming stripped 3 bases from V and 8 bases from J, with 17 bases between. Per germline, CDR1 SGHKS and CDR2 YYEKEE (reference sequence). The CDR3 runs 14 residues. The CDR3 spells CASSYGAGAEGYTF. CDR3 coding DNA: TGTGCCAGCAGCTACGGAGCGGGGGCAGAGGGCTACACCTTC.

The chain links TRBV7-9 to TRBJ1-3; D is possibly TRBD1 (6 bases). V lost 4 bases and J lost 4, with 26 bases in between. Germline V gene data show CDR1 as SEHNR and CDR2 as FQNEAQ (reference sequence). The CDR3 spans 19 residues. CDR3 in amino acids: CASSSRPLKTHREGNTIYF. The CDR3 DNA reads as TGTGCCAGCAGCTCCCGCCCCCTTAAAACTCACAGGGAAGGAAACACCATATATTTT.

This chain connects TRBV2 to TRBJ2-3; possibly TRBD2 for D (5 bases). This CDR3 comprises 16 residues. V gave up 8 bases and J gave up 2 bases, with 20 bases separating them. Germline CDR1 is SNHLY and CDR2 is FYNNEI. CDR3 nucleotide sequence: TGTGCCAGCCTTGGGGTTGATACGGAGGCCACAGATACGCAGTATTTT. This translates into CASLGVDTEATDTQYF.

J is TRBJ2-7 and V is TRBV6-5, with D maybe TRBD2 (6 bases). Germline V gene data show CDR1 as MNHEY and CDR2 as SVGAGI. The CDR3 spans 13 residues. Deletions cut 8 bases from V and 3 bases from J, with 14 bases between. The CDR3 region has the DNA TGTGCCAGCCGTCTAGCGAGGGACTACGAGCAGTACTTC. Translating gives CASRLARDYEQYF.

This clone was observed once. The J gene is TRBJ2-1, the V gene TRBV5-1; D ambiguous. From germline, CDR1 is SGHRS and CDR2 YFSETQ. The CDR3 covers 12 residues. V was cut by 0 bases and J by 6 bases, with 4 bases left in between. DNA of the CDR3: TGCGCCAGCAGCTTGGCCGCCAATGAGCAGTTCTTC. It translates to CASSLAANEQFF.